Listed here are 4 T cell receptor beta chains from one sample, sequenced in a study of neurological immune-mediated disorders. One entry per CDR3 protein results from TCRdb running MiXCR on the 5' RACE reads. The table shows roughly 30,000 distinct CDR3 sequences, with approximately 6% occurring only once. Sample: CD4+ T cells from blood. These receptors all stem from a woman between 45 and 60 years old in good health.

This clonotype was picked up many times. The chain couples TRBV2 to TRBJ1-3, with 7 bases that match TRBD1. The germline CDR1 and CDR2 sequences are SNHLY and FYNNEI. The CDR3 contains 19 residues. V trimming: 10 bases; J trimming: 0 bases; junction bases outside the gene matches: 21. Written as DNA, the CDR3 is TGTGCCAAGAAAAGACCGGGACAGCCCAAGACTCACTCTGGAAACACCATATATTTT. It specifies CAKKRPGQPKTHSGNTIYF. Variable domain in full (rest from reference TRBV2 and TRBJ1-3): EPEVTQTPSHQVTQMGQEVILRCVPISNHLYFYWYRQILGQKVEFLVSFYNNEISEKSEIFDDQFSVERPDGSNFTLKIRSTKLEDSAMYFCAKKRPGQPKTHSGNTIYFGEGSWLTVV.

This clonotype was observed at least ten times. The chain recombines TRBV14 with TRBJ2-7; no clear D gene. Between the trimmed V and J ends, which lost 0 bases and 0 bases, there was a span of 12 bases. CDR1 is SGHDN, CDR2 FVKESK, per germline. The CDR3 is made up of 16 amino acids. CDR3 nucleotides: TGTGCCAGCAGCCAAGAGGGGAACCTTAACTCCTACGAGCAGTACTTC. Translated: CASSQEGNLNSYEQYF. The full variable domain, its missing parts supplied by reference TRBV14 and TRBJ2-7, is EAGVTQFPSHSVIEKGQTVTLRCDPISGHDNLYWYRRVMGKEIKFLLHFVKESKQDESGMPNNRFLAERTGGTYSTLKVQPAELEDSGVYFCASSQEGNLNSYEQYFGPGTRLTVT.

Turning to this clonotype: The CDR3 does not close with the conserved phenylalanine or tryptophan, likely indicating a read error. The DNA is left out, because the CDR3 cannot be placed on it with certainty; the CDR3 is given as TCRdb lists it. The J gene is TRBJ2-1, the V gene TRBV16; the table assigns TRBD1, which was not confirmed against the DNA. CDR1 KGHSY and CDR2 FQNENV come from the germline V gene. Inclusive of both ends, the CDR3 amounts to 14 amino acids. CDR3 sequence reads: CASSLQGRAGFQWS.

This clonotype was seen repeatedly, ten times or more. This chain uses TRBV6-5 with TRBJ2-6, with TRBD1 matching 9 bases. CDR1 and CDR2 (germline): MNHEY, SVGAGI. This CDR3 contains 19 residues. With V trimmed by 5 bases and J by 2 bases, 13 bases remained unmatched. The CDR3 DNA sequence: TGTGCCAGCAGTAAACTTGCCCCGGGACAGGGAACTGGGGCCAACGTCCTGACTTTC. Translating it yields CASSKLAPGQGTGANVLTF.